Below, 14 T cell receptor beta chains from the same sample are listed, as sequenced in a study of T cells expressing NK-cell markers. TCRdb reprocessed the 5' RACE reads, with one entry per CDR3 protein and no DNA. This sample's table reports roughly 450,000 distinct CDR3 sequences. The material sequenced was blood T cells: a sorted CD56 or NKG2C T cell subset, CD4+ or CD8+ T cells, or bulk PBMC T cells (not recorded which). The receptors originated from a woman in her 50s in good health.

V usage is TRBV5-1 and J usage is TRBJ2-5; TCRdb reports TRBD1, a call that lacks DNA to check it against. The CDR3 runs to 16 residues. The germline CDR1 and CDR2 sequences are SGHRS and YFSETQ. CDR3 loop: CASSFAGQGAGETQYF.

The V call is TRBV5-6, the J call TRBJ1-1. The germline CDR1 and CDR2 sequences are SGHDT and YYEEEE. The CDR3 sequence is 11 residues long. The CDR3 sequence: CASRVGPEAFF.

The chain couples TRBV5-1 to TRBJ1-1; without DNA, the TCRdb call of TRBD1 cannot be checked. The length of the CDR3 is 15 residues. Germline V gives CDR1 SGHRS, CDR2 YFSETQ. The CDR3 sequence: CASNRQGSVNTEAFF.

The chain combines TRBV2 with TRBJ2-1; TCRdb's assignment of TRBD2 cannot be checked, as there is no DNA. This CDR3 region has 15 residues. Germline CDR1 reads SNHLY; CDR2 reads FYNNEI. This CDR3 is CATTSGRQSYNEQFF.

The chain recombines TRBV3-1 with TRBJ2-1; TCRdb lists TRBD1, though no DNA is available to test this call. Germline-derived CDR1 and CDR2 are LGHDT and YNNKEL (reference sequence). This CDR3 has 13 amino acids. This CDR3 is CASSQGGLNEQFF.

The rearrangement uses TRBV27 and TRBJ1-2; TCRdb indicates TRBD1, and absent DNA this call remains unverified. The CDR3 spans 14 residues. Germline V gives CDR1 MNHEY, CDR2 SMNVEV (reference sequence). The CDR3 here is CASSSRTGPYGYTF.

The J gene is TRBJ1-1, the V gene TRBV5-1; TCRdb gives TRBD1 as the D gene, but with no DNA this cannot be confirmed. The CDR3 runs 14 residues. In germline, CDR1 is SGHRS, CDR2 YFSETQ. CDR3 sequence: CASRRRTGNTEAFF.

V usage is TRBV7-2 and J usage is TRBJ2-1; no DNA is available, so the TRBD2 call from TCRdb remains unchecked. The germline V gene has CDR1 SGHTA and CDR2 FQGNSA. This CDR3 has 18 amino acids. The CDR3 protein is CASSLARSGLAGQNEQFF. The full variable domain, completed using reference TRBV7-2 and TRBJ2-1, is GAGVSQSPSNKVTEKGKDVELRCDPISGHTALYWYRQSLGQGLEFLIYFQGNSAPDKSGLPSDRFSAERTGGSVSTLTIQRTQQEDSAVYLCASSLARSGLAGQNEQFFGPGTRLTVL.

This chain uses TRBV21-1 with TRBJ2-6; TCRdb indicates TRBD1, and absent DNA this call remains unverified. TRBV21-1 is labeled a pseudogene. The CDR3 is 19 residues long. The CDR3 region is CASSKGDRTGRSGANVLTF.

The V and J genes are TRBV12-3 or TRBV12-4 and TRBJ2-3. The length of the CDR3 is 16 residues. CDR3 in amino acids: CASSWFENGRTDTQYF.

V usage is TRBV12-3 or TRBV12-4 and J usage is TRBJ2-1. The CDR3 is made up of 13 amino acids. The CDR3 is CASSLIPYNEQFF.

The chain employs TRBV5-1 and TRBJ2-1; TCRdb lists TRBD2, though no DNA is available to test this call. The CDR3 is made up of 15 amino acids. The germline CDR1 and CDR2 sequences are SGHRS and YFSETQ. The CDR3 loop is CASSSRSRLDNEQFF.

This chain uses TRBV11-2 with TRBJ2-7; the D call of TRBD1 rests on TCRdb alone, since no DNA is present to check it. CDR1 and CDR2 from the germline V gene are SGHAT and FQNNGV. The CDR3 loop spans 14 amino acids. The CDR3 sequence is CASSHPHPGGEQYF.

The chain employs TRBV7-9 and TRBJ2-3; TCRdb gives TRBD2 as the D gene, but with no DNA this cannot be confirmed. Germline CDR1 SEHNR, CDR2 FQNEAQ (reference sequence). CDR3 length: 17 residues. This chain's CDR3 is CASSLFPASTEGDTQYF.